The 11 T cell receptor beta chains below come from one sample, sequenced in a study of CD8 T cells in Susac syndrome. The authors reverse transcribed roughly 0.5 to 1 ug RNA with random hexamers. MiXCR, run by TCRdb on the immunoSEQ multiplex PCR reads, gives a single entry per CDR3 protein. The sample carries tens of thousands of distinct CDR3 sequences, roughly 94% recorded once. The source material was CD4+ T cells from PBMCs. The source of these receptors is a human donor with Susac syndrome.

The CDR3 nucleotides read TGTGCCTGGATGGGTAACCAAGAGACCCAGTACTTC. Its protein is CAWMGNQETQYF. The chain is built from TRBV30 and TRBJ2-5; D call uncertain. The CDR3 has 12 amino acids. Germline values: CDR1 GTSNPN, CDR2 SVGIG (reference sequence). V lost 4 bases, J lost 0 bases, and 6 bases lay in between.

The genes are TRBV23-1 and TRBJ2-7, with D possibly being TRBD1 (6 bases). TRBV23-1 is assigned to the ORF class and has an uncertain function. Deletions cut 3 bases from V and 3 bases from J, with 21 bases between. There are 17 residues in the CDR3. This chain's CDR3 is CASSQSTPPQGNYEQYF. CDR3 coding DNA: TGCGCCAGCAGTCAGTCTACCCCCCCACAGGGCAACTACGAGCAGTACTTC.

The chain uses TRBV28 and TRBJ2-3; D is possibly TRBD2 (5 bases). This CDR3 has 13 amino acids. V gave up 3 bases and J gave up 11 bases, with 15 bases separating them. Per the germline V gene, CDR1 is MDHEN and CDR2 is SYDVKM. The CDR3 protein is CASSLTRVGEQYF. In nucleotides, the CDR3 is TGTGCCAGCAGTTTGACAAGGGTGGGAGAGCAGTATTTT.

The CDR3 region has the DNA TGTGCCTGGCGGGACAGGGGGCGAGAGACCCAGTACTTC. It specifies CAWRDRGRETQYF. The rearrangement joins TRBV30 to TRBJ2-5; 12 nucleotides agree with TRBD1. The V and J ends lost 5 bases and 4 bases, in that order; junction bases with no gene match: 2. The CDR3 totals 13 residues. The germline V gene has CDR1 GTSNPN and CDR2 SVGIG (reference sequence).

The gene calls are TRBV6-6 and TRBJ1-1; no clear D. Germline loops: CDR1 MNHNY, CDR2 SVGAGI (reference sequence). CDR3 length: 14 amino acids. V shed 0 bases and J shed 4 bases, with 9 bases lying between them. The DNA of the CDR3 is TGTGCCAGCAGTTACTCGCCAGGAGCCACTGAAGCTTTCTTT. Translation gives CASSYSPGATEAFF.

The CDR3 DNA is TGTGCCAGCAGCGTAGGAGGGGCCAAAAACATTCAGTACTTC. Protein sequence: CASSVGGAKNIQYF. V gene TRBV9 combines with J gene TRBJ2-4; a possible D gene is TRBD2 (5 bases). V lost 0 bases, J lost 1 base, and 5 bases lay in between. The germline CDR1 and CDR2 sequences are SGDLS and YYNGEE. The CDR3 covers 14 residues.

This CDR3 is CASSQVTEAFF. For the CDR3, the DNA is TGTGCCAGCAGCCAAGTGACTGAAGCTTTCTTT. The chain joins TRBV14 to TRBJ1-1; D is ambiguous. This CDR3 comprises 11 residues. V shed 1 base and J shed 5 bases, with 2 bases lying between them. From germline, CDR1 is SGHDN and CDR2 FVKESK.

V and J are TRBV27 and TRBJ1-2; no reliable D call. Germline-derived CDR1 and CDR2 are MNHEY and SMNVEV (reference sequence). This CDR3 has 14 residues. Trimming pared 7 bases from V and 8 bases from J, leaving 20 bases between. CDR3 in DNA: TGTGCCAGCACCACCCGGGAACATTCCGACGGCTACACCTTC. Encoded protein: CASTTREHSDGYTF.

This chain joins TRBV12-3 or TRBV12-4 and TRBJ2-7; D is undetermined. The germline V and J ends were trimmed by 3 bases and 2 bases, with 8 bases remaining between them. The CDR3 length is 13 residues. CDR3 nucleotide sequence: TGTGCCAGCAGTTTTGGGAAGCCCTACGAGCAGTACTTC. Amino acid sequence: CASSFGKPYEQYF.

The chain couples TRBV25-1 to TRBJ2-3; D ambiguous. This CDR3 has 13 amino acids. V was shortened by 7 bases and J by 2 bases, with 10 bases between the two germline ends. CDR1 MGHDK and CDR2 SYGVNS come from the germline V gene. The CDR3 sequence: CASTKAFTDTQYF. The CDR3 DNA reads TGTGCCAGCACCAAGGCGTTCACAGATACGCAGTATTTT.

The chain's CDR3 is CASSPGLGFAFF. The CDR3 nucleotides read TGTGCCAGCAGTCCGGGACTCGGGTTTGCTTTCTTT. V is TRBV27 and J is TRBJ1-1; D perhaps matches TRBD1 (5 bases). This CDR3 comprises 12 residues. The germline V gene encodes CDR1 MNHEY and CDR2 SMNVEV (reference sequence). Trimming took 5 bases from V and 11 from J, leaving 15 bases between them.